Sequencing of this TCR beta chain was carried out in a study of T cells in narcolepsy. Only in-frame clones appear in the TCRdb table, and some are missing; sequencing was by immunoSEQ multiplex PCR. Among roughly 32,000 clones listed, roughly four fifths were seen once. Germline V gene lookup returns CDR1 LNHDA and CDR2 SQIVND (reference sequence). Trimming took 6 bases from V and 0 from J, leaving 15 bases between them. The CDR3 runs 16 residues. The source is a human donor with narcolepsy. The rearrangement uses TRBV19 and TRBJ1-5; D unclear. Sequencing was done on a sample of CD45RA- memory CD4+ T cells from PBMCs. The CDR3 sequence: CASRGRTDYSNQPQHF. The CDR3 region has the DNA TGTGCCAGTAGGGGTCGGACGGATTATAGCAATCAGCCCCAGCATTTT.